The TCR beta chain under discussion was sequenced for a study of shared clonotypes between healthy human individuals. Some clones are missing from TCRdb's copy, which holds only in-frame ones; the method was immunoSEQ multiplex PCR. Of about 380,000 clones in the sample, 90% to 98% were seen once. The CDR3 runs to 11 residues. Trimming stripped 3 bases from V and 15 bases from J, with 15 bases between. CDR1 and CDR2 from the germline V gene are DFQATT and SNEGSKA (reference sequence). This receptor was taken from a man aged 30-40 years in good health. What was sequenced was memory CD8+ T cells sorted from blood. Regarding subset: CD45RO+ cells pooled with CCR7-negative TemRA cells. This sequence joins TRBV20-1 and TRBJ2-1; D tentatively fits TRBD1 or TRBD2 (5 bases each). The CDR3 DNA is TGCAGTGCTAGTTGGGGCCCTAGCTCGTTCTTC. Protein product: CSASWGPSSFF.